This passage covers 20 T cell receptor beta chains from one sample sequenced in a study of human T cells and chemical hapten exposure. One entry per CDR3 protein, called by TCRdb with MiXCR from the RACE reads. The repertoire holds about 380,000 distinct CDR3 sequences, with around 5.5% as singletons. Time point noted: pre-sensitization, week 0. Treatment indicated: therapeutic diphenylcyclopropenone sensitization with weekly scalp DPC. The sample in question was whole blood, obtained in connection with sensitization to the hapten diphenylcyclopropenone (DPC). Source of these receptors: a woman in her 50s with alopecia areata. Some clones in this sample may be carry-over from other donors' samples.

This clonotype was counted ten times or more. This chain links TRBV6-2 or TRBV6-3 with TRBJ1-5; D gene ambiguous. In germline, CDR1 is MNHEY, CDR2 SVGEGT. The germline V and J ends were trimmed by 4 bases and 10 bases, with 14 bases remaining between them. The CDR3 is 13 residues long. This chain's CDR3 is CASSSGSALPQHF. CDR3 bases: TGTGCCAGCAGTTCGGGGTCCGCCTTACCCCAGCATTTT.

A remark on this clonotype: Sequence at one end of the junction differs from germline and may be a read error. The chain recombines TRBV6-5 with TRBJ2-2, with TRBD1 matching 11 bases. Germline V gene sequence: CDR1 MNHEY, CDR2 SVGAGI. This CDR3 is built from 16 residues. The CDR3 reads CASSFTGTGGNGELLF. CDR3 DNA sequence: TGTGCCAGCAGTTTTACCGGGACAGGGGGGAACGGGGAGCTGTTGTTT.

V usage is TRBV5-1 and J usage is TRBJ1-6; unclear D gene. This CDR3 is 16 amino acids long. Germline V gene data show CDR1 as SGHRS and CDR2 as YFSETQ. Trimming removed 0 bases at V and 9 bases at J, with 16 bases between. The CDR3 sequence is CASSLGEAVSGSPLHF. As DNA, the CDR3 is TGCGCCAGCAGCTTGGGAGAGGCCGTCTCGGGTTCACCCCTCCACTTT.

This clonotype was observed at least ten times. The rearrangement uses TRBV9 and TRBJ1-2; D not resolved. The CDR3 is made up of 13 amino acids. V lost 0 bases and J lost 2, with 5 bases in between. The germline V gene encodes CDR1 SGDLS and CDR2 YYNGEE. In nucleotides, the CDR3 is TGTGCCAGCAGCGTAGAAGAAAACTATGGCTACACCTTC. Amino acid sequence: CASSVEENYGYTF.

A few counts support this clonotype. J is TRBJ2-7 and V is TRBV7-9; TRBD1 agrees at 8 bases. The germline V gene encodes CDR1 SEHNR and CDR2 FQNEAQ (reference sequence). The CDR3 covers 14 residues. After removal of 5 bases from V and 2 bases from J, the junction contained 5 bases not matched to a gene. CDR3 region: CASSIGQGTYEQYF. DNA for the CDR3: TGTGCCAGCAGCATTGGACAGGGTACCTACGAGCAGTACTTC.

Concerning this clonotype: With a much larger clone just one base away, this may be a read error. The gene calls are TRBV9 and TRBJ2-3, with unresolved D. This CDR3 contains 17 residues. Trimming took off 4 bases at V and 2 bases at J, with 20 bases between the two ends. Per the germline V gene, CDR1 is SGDLS and CDR2 is YYNGEE. CDR3 nucleotide sequence: TGTGCCAGCAGCTCCTCTCAATCAGAGCAGGACACAGATACGCAGTATTTT. This encodes CASSSSQSEQDTDTQYF.

This clonotype was detected ten times or more. The CDR3 loop reads CAWRILGNEQFF. CDR3 bases: TGTGCCTGGAGGATTTTAGGCAATGAGCAGTTCTTC. The V gene is TRBV30, the J gene TRBJ2-1, with D uncertain. V was pared by 3 bases and J by 6 bases, with 9 bases between. This CDR3 is built from 12 residues. The germline V gene has CDR1 GTSNPN and CDR2 SVGIG (reference sequence).

At least ten counts were recorded for this clonotype. The J gene is TRBJ2-6, the V gene TRBV6-5; a weak D match, TRBD1 (5 bases). V lost 2 bases and J lost 0, with 8 bases in between. Per germline, CDR1 MNHEY and CDR2 SVGAGI. This CDR3 comprises 16 residues. The CDR3 loop is CASSYRGISGANVLTF. DNA for the CDR3: TGTGCCAGCAGTTACAGGGGAATCTCTGGGGCCAACGTCCTGACTTTC.

This clonotype showed up just a few times. This chain links TRBV25-1 with TRBJ2-7; TRBD2 matches at 8 bases. CDR3 length: 15 amino acids. Germline V gene lookup returns CDR1 MGHDK and CDR2 SYGVNS. J was trimmed by 6 bases and V by 4 bases; bases with no gene match: 11. The DNA for the CDR3 is TGTGCCAGCAGTGTTTTCATTGACGGGAGGGTCGAGCAGTACTTC. Its protein product is CASSVFIDGRVEQYF.

This clonotype was recorded many times. The chain employs TRBV7-2 and TRBJ1-2; TRBD1 aligns across 7 bases. Germline assignment: CDR1 SGHTA and CDR2 FQGNSA. CDR3 size: 15 residues. After removal of 5 bases from V and 4 bases from J, the junction contained 10 bases not matched to a gene. CDR3 nucleotides: TGTGCCAGCAGCGTTGATAGGGGGCAGGGCTATGGCTACACCTTC. It specifies CASSVDRGQGYGYTF.

The chain has TRBV2 and TRBJ1-1; D gene ambiguous. This CDR3 comprises 11 residues. CDR1 and CDR2 from the germline V gene are SNHLY and FYNNEI. CDR3 region: CSTEGRTEAFF. In nucleotides, the CDR3 is TGTTCCACAGAAGGGCGCACTGAAGCTTTCTTT.

This clonotype has only a few counts. The chain joins TRBV10-3 to TRBJ2-7; 10 bases agree with TRBD2. Germline CDR1 and CDR2: ENHRY and SYGVKD. CDR3 length: 14 amino acids. V shed 5 bases, J shed 5 bases, and the junction held 6 bases outside the gene matches. The CDR3, as DNA: TGTGCCATCAGTACTCTAGCGGGAGTAGACGAGCAGTACTTC. Encoded protein: CAISTLAGVDEQYF.

This clonotype showed up many times. The chain joins TRBV7-2 to TRBJ2-7, with 8 bases matching TRBD2. Germline V gives CDR1 SGHTA, CDR2 FQGNSA. The trim removed 5 bases at V and 4 bases at J, leaving 7 bases unmatched. There are 14 residues in the CDR3. CDR3 sequence reads: CASSTGGAVYEQYF. The CDR3, as DNA: TGTGCCAGCAGCACCGGGGGGGCCGTGTACGAGCAGTACTTC.

This clonotype was counted between two and nine times. The rearrangement joins TRBV6-2 or TRBV6-3 to TRBJ2-7; 10 nucleotides match TRBD2. The CDR3 covers 14 residues. V shed 9 bases and J 3 bases; nucleotides not matched to a gene: 8. In germline, CDR1 is MNHEY, CDR2 SVGEGT. CDR3 protein: CARTKREGRYEQYF. The CDR3 nucleotides are TGTGCCAGGACGAAGCGGGAGGGCCGCTACGAGCAGTACTTC.

This clonotype turned up a few times. The chain couples TRBV6-2 or TRBV6-3 to TRBJ1-6, with D tentatively TRBD1 (5 bases). This CDR3 has 11 amino acids. Trimming took off 2 bases at V and 16 bases at J, with 9 bases between the two ends. Per germline, CDR1 MNHEY and CDR2 SVGEGT. The CDR3 nucleotides are TGTGCCAGCAGTTACGGGGACCCACTCCACTTT. Amino acid sequence: CASSYGDPLHF.

J is TRBJ2-7 and V is TRBV28; D is unclear. Trimming shortened V by 5 bases and J by 6 bases, and 11 bases separated the two germline ends. The germline V gene encodes CDR1 MDHEN and CDR2 SYDVKM. The CDR3 has 12 amino acids. The CDR3 loop reads CASSKTTREQYF. In DNA form, the CDR3 reads TGTGCCAGCAGTAAGACAACACGCGAGCAGTACTTC.

This clonotype has more than one count but fewer than ten. The chain joins TRBV7-2 to TRBJ2-1; 11 bases map to TRBD2. The junction had 9 bases not matched to a gene; V was cut back by 0 bases and J by 5 bases. In germline, CDR1 is SGHTA, CDR2 FQGNSA. CDR3 length: 18 amino acids. CDR3 bases: TGTGCCAGCAGCTTAGCGCTTAGCGGGGGGGCCGGCCACAATGAGCAGTTCTTC. This gives the protein CASSLALSGGAGHNEQFF.

As to this clonotype: Being one base from a much bigger clone, this may be a read error. The rearrangement uses TRBV7-9 and TRBJ2-3; 9 nucleotides agree with TRBD1. The CDR3 consists of 16 residues. Germline CDR1 SEHNR, CDR2 FQNEAQ (reference sequence). The CDR3 region has the DNA TGTGCCAGCAGCTCCACCTGGACAGGGGTCACAGATACGCGGTATTTT. Residues: CASSSTWTGVTDTRYF.

This chain connects TRBV6-2 or TRBV6-3 to TRBJ1-6; D not certain. CDR1 is MNHEY and CDR2 is SVGEGT in the germline V gene. Trimming left V 1 base short and J 4 bases short, with 8 bases between. The CDR3 has 15 residues. This chain's CDR3 is CASSYLSVYNSPLHF. In DNA form, the CDR3 reads TGTGCCAGCAGTTACTTGTCGGTGTATAATTCACCCCTCCACTTT.

This clonotype was found a few times. This chain connects TRBV5-6 to TRBJ2-3, with 10 bases fitting TRBD1. V trimming: 4 bases; J trimming: 4 bases; junction bases outside the gene matches: 6. This CDR3 has 15 residues. Germline CDR1 is SGHDT and CDR2 is YYEEEE. CDR3: CASSTGTGVADTQYF. DNA for the CDR3: TGTGCCAGCAGCACCGGGACAGGGGTAGCAGATACGCAGTATTTT.